A selection of T cell receptor beta chains follows, all from one sample in a study of T-cell reconstitution after alpha-beta-depleted transplantation in children. TCRdb ran MiXCR on the PCR reads and lists one entry per CDR3 protein. This table has approximately 490,000 distinct CDR3 sequences, around 12% appearing once. The input for sequencing was PBMCs from the stem cell graft donor, taken from the stem cell graft. These receptors were taken from a human donor who donated a stem cell graft to a child with combined immunodeficiency. The CDR3 runs from the conserved cysteine through the conserved F or W. Fields, in order: J gene, D gene, clone size, V gene, CDR3 protein, CDR3 DNA. A D gene is named only where the DNA matches it firmly. Size is omitted from some rows. Given values are once, few, many or a class for expanded clones.

>TRBJ1-2|TRBD1|many|TRBV29-1
CSARDRAGYTF
TGCAGCGCCCGGGACAGGGCTGGCTACACCTTC
>TRBJ2-7|.|few|TRBV6-2/TRBV6-3
CASSHPGPYEQYF
TGTGCCAGCAGCCACCCAGGGCCCTACGAGCAGTACTTC
>TRBJ1-6|.|.|TRBV4-3
CASSQDWTSPLHF
TGCGCCAGCAGCCAAGACTGGACTTCACCCCTCCACTTT
>TRBJ1-1|.|many|TRBV20-1
CSAREGTEAFF
TGCAGTGCTAGAGAGGGGACTGAAGCTTTCTTT
>TRBJ1-6|.|few|TRBV3-1
CASSQEWSNSPLHF
TGTGCCAGCAGCCAAGAATGGAGTAATTCACCCCTCCACTTT
>TRBJ2-7|TRBD1|.|TRBV4-3
CASSTYRGLGYEQYF
TGCGCCAGCAGCACCTACAGGGGGTTAGGATACGAGCAGTACTTC
>TRBJ2-2|TRBD2|.|TRBV6-5
CASSPRTSHNTGELFF
TGTGCCAGCAGTCCCCGGACTAGCCACAACACCGGGGAGCTGTTTTTT
>TRBJ2-2|.|many|TRBV5-5
CASSFPFGTGELFF
TGTGCCAGCAGTTTTCCGTTCGGCACCGGGGAGCTGTTTTTT
>TRBJ2-1|TRBD2|.|TRBV6-1
CASIKRELATYNEQFF
TGTGCCAGCATTAAGCGGGAGCTCGCAACCTACAATGAGCAGTTCTTC
>TRBJ2-1|TRBD1|.|TRBV5-6
CAMSLRDSRAF
TGTGCCATGAGCCTCCGGGACAGCCGAGCCTTC
>TRBJ2-7|.|.|TRBV6-5
CASSLDPLLSGSEQYF
TGTGCCAGCAGTCTCGACCCCCTATTGAGCGGCTCCGAGCAGTACTTC
>TRBJ1-4|.|many|TRBV6-5
CASSYRTTNEKLFF
TGTGCCAGCAGTTACAGGACAACTAATGAAAAACTGTTTTTT
>TRBJ1-2|.|few|TRBV3-1
CASSQGTVPNYGYTF
TGTGCCAGCAGCCAAGGGACAGTCCCTAACTATGGCTACACCTTC
>TRBJ2-5|.|few|TRBV5-6
CASSLLGQAAFQETQYF
TGTGCCAGCAGCCTATTGGGGCAGGCCGCTTTCCAAGAGACCCAGTACTTC